Below are 27 T cell receptor beta chains sequenced from a single sample in a study of identical twins. TCRdb re-called the 5' RACE reads with MiXCR, one entry per CDR3 protein. The sample shows some 900,000 distinct CDR3 sequences, roughly an eighth of them seen only once. The sample was also reused in another study, on yellow fever vaccine responses in identical twins.

The sequencing sample was made of PBMCs. The receptors derive from a woman under 30 in good health.

This clonotype occurred many times. The rearrangement joins TRBV12-3 or TRBV12-4 to TRBJ1-1; 9 positions agree with TRBD1. V gave up 6 bases and J gave up 1 base; unmatched junction bases: 3. The CDR3 is made up of 14 amino acids. CDR3 DNA: TGTGCCAGCAGCGGGGGACAGGGGAACACTGAAGCTTTCTTT. Encoded protein: CASSGGQGNTEAFF.

The chain carries TRBV4-1 and TRBJ2-7; 10 bases map to TRBD1. Trimming took 3 bases from V and 6 from J; bases not matched to a gene: 8. The germline V gene encodes CDR1 MGHRA and CDR2 YSYEKL. There are 15 residues in the CDR3. The CDR3 nucleotides read TGCGCCAGCAGCCAGCCGGGACAGGGGTGGGTCGAGCAGTACGTC. It encodes CASSQPGQGWVEQYV.

This chain uses TRBV5-1 with TRBJ1-1; D not resolved. CDR1 is SGHRS and CDR2 is YFSETQ in the germline V gene. The germline V and J ends were trimmed by 0 bases and 4 bases, with 13 bases remaining between them. The CDR3 is 15 residues long. CDR3 DNA sequence: TGCGCCAGCAGCTTGGGGAGGCGCGAAGGCACTGAAGCTTTCTTT. Encoded protein: CASSLGRREGTEAFF.

The chain links TRBV6-5 to TRBJ2-1; a weak D match, TRBD2 (6 bases). There are 16 residues in the CDR3. Trimming pared 3 bases from V and 2 bases from J, leaving 14 bases between. The V gene's germline CDR1 is MNHEY and CDR2 SVGAGI. The CDR3 here is CASSYQIGTPYNEQFF. For the CDR3, the DNA is TGTGCCAGCAGTTATCAAATCGGGACTCCCTACAATGAGCAGTTCTTC.

The chain recombines TRBV12-3 or TRBV12-4 with TRBJ2-2, with 11 bases fitting TRBD1. The CDR3 covers 16 residues. V was clipped by 6 bases and J by 0 bases; unmatched bases: 3. DNA of the CDR3: TGTGCCAGCAGACAGGGACAGGGGGCGAACACCGGGGAGCTGTTTTTT. This encodes CASRQGQGANTGELFF.

This clonotype has at least ten counts. The chain's CDR3 is CASSPQGVYEQYF. CDR3 sequence (DNA): TGTGCCAGCAGTCCACAGGGGGTCTACGAGCAGTACTTC. This chain links TRBV12-3 or TRBV12-4 with TRBJ2-7; 8 bases map to TRBD1. V lost 5 bases and J lost 3; bases outside the gene matches: 3. The CDR3 loop spans 13 amino acids.

This clonotype appeared a few times. J is TRBJ2-1 and V is TRBV6-2 or TRBV6-3; D is possibly TRBD2 (5 bases). V dropped 6 bases and J dropped 5 bases, with 14 bases sitting between them. Germline-derived CDR1 and CDR2 are MNHEY and SVGEGT. The length of the CDR3 is 14 residues. The DNA for the CDR3 is TGTGCCAGCAGACCCCCGGACTTTAACAATGAGCAGTTCTTC. It encodes CASRPPDFNNEQFF.

The chain couples TRBV2 to TRBJ2-3; 8 positions match TRBD2. This CDR3 comprises 15 residues. Trimming at V came to 6 bases and at J to 0 bases, leaving 5 bases not matched to a gene. Per germline, CDR1 SNHLY and CDR2 FYNNEI. For the CDR3, the DNA is TGTGCCAGCAGATCGGCTAGCGGGAGCACAGATACGCAGTATTTT. Translation gives CASRSASGSTDTQYF.

This clonotype has at least ten counts. The chain links TRBV24-1 to TRBJ2-1; TRBD2 matches 13 bases. V dropped 2 bases and J dropped 4; count of bases not matched to a gene: 4. Germline CDR1 reads KGHDR; CDR2 reads SFDVKD. The CDR3 is 17 residues long. The CDR3 coding sequence is TGTGCCACCAGTGATTCTACTAGCGGGAGGGGTTACAATGAGCAGTTCTTC. This codes for CATSDSTSGRGYNEQFF.

This clonotype has a handful of counts. In DNA, the CDR3 is TGTGCCAGCTCGCCCCAGGGGTGGGGTCCAGATACGCAGTATTTT. Residues: CASSPQGWGPDTQYF. The gene calls are TRBV18 and TRBJ2-3, with a weak D call TRBD1 (6 bases). This CDR3 comprises 15 residues. Looked up from germline, CDR1 is KGHSH and CDR2 is LQKENI. The V end lost 6 bases, the J end lost 4 bases, and 17 bases lay between the germline ends.

Worth noting for this clonotype: This is likely a read error, given that the CDR3 carries no conserved phenylalanine or tryptophan at its end. The chain employs TRBV4-1 and TRBJ2-1; 13 positions match TRBD2. The germline gives CDR1 MGHRA, CDR2 YSYEKL. The CDR3 consists of 17 residues. V shed 0 bases and J 4 bases; nucleotides not matched to a gene: 3. The CDR3 loop is CASSQDGLAGDYNEQFL. CDR3 sequence (DNA): TGCGCCAGCAGCCAAGATGGACTAGCGGGGGATTACAATGAGCAGTTCCTC.

Many counts were recorded for this clonotype. This chain uses TRBV9 with TRBJ1-4, with D possibly matching TRBD1 (5 bases). The germline V gene encodes CDR1 SGDLS and CDR2 YYNGEE. V was clipped by 3 bases and J by 9 bases, with 15 bases between them. The CDR3 loop spans 14 amino acids. The CDR3 coding sequence is TGTGCCAGCAGCGCGGGACCCTCCGAGAAAAAACTGTTTTTT. Its protein is CASSAGPSEKKLFF.

This chain uses TRBV6-1 with TRBJ2-3; unclear D gene. V was shortened by 10 bases and J by 2 bases, with 10 bases between the two germline ends. The CDR3 sequence is 12 residues long. Germline-derived CDR1 and CDR2 are MNHNS and SASEGT. This chain's CDR3 is CATAGDTDTQYF. The DNA of the CDR3 is TGTGCCACCGCCGGAGACACAGATACGCAGTATTTT.

This clonotype was seen a few times. Here the CDR3 DNA reads TGTGCCAGCAGAATACTAACTGGACTAGCGGAGACCAATGAGCAGTTCTTC. The encoded protein is CASRILTGLAETNEQFF. This chain links TRBV6-1 with TRBJ2-1, with TRBD2 matching over 10 bases. The CDR3 length is 17 residues. Germline values: CDR1 MNHNS, CDR2 SASEGT. The trim removed 6 bases at V and 6 bases at J, leaving 14 bases unmatched.

CDR3 sequence (DNA): TGTGCCATCAGGGGGGGCGGGATTTTGGATGAGCAGTTCTTC. Translation gives CAIRGGGILDEQFF. The rearrangement uses TRBV10-3 and TRBJ2-1; possibly TRBD1 or TRBD2 for D (6 bases each). Looked up from germline, CDR1 is ENHRY and CDR2 is SYGVKD. CDR3 size: 14 residues. The V and J ends lost 6 bases and 8 bases respectively, with 17 bases between them.

Ten or more counts support this clonotype. This chain links TRBV14 with TRBJ2-3; the D gene is possibly TRBD1 (5 bases). V lost 3 bases and J lost 1, with 5 bases in between. From germline, CDR1 is SGHDN and CDR2 FVKESK. The CDR3 extends over 13 amino acids. The CDR3 DNA reads TGTGCCAGCAGCCACAGGGGCACAGATACGCAGTATTTT. It is translated as CASSHRGTDTQYF.

Concerning this clonotype: Given a much more abundant clone one base away, this may be a read error. The V gene is TRBV2, the J gene TRBJ1-6; D not certain. Trimming left V 3 bases short and J 8 bases short, with 5 bases between. The germline CDR1 and CDR2 sequences are SNHLY and FYNNEI. The CDR3 consists of 12 residues. CDR3 bases: TGTGCCAGCAGTGACGGGGATTCACCCCTCCACTTT. The encoded protein is CASSDGDSPLHF.

This chain links TRBV25-1 with TRBJ2-7, with a tentative D call TRBD2 (6 bases). The CDR3 spans 14 residues. V dropped 7 bases and J dropped 2 bases, with 15 bases sitting between them. Looked up from germline, CDR1 is MGHDK and CDR2 is SYGVNS. The CDR3 is CASTGSGFPYEQYF. CDR3 in DNA: TGTGCCAGCACTGGAAGCGGGTTCCCCTACGAGCAGTACTTC.

The J gene is TRBJ2-6, the V gene TRBV10-3; the D gene is possibly TRBD1 (6 bases). The V end lost 3 bases, the J end lost 1 base, and 7 bases lay between the germline ends. CDR3 size: 15 residues. Germline V gene data show CDR1 as ENHRY and CDR2 as SYGVKD. This chain's CDR3 is CAISDTGSGANVLTF. The CDR3 DNA reads TGTGCCATCAGTGATACAGGGTCTGGGGCCAACGTCCTGACTTTC.

CDR3 in amino acids: CASRVTTGFTEAFF. The DNA for the CDR3 is TGTGCCAGCAGAGTTACGACAGGTTTCACTGAAGCTTTCTTT. The chain recombines TRBV6-1 with TRBJ1-1, with a tentative D call TRBD1 (6 bases). Germline lookup yields CDR1 MNHNS and CDR2 SASEGT. The V gene lost 6 bases and the J gene lost 4 bases, with 15 bases spanning the gap. The CDR3 sequence is 14 residues long.

This clonotype was observed a few times. The chain joins TRBV24-1 to TRBJ2-1; 7 bases match TRBD2. Germline CDR1 KGHDR, CDR2 SFDVKD. CDR3 size: 18 residues. The trim removed 4 bases at V and 1 base at J, leaving 12 bases unmatched. CDR3 sequence (DNA): TGTGCCACCAGTGACCCTTTTCCTAGCGGCCCATCCTACAATGAGCAGTTCTTC. Residues: CATSDPFPSGPSYNEQFF.

This clonotype occurred a few times. The genes are TRBV4-1 and TRBJ1-3; 10 bases map to TRBD1. This CDR3 contains 17 residues. The junction had 12 bases not matched to a gene; V was cut back by 6 bases and J by 4 bases. The germline CDR1 and CDR2 sequences are MGHRA and YSYEKL. The CDR3, as DNA: TGCGCCAGCAGTGTAACAGGGGACAGGGGATACGGAAACACCATATATTTT. It translates to CASSVTGDRGYGNTIYF.

The chain recombines TRBV10-1 with TRBJ2-5; 7 nucleotides align to TRBD2. The V segment lost 10 bases and the J segment 2 bases; nucleotides outside the gene matches: 10. CDR1 is WNHNN and CDR2 is SYGVQD in the germline V gene (reference sequence). There are 14 residues in the CDR3. CDR3 in amino acids: CATSQTSSQETQYF. Written as DNA, the CDR3 is TGCGCCACTTCCCAGACTAGCTCTCAAGAGACCCAGTACTTC.

The sample holds a few counts of this clonotype. This sequence joins TRBV7-9 and TRBJ1-1, with D unclear. V lost 5 bases, J lost 3 bases, and 13 bases lay in between. This CDR3 is built from 14 residues. Germline assignment: CDR1 SEHNR and CDR2 FQNEAQ (reference sequence). This CDR3 reads CASSQQVDHTEAFF. In DNA, the CDR3 is TGTGCCAGCAGCCAGCAAGTAGATCACACTGAAGCTTTCTTT.

The chain is built from TRBV7-7 and TRBJ2-5; D possibly corresponds to TRBD1 (5 bases). Between the trimmed V and J ends, which lost 0 bases and 1 base, there was a span of 9 bases. The CDR3 totals 15 residues. The V gene's germline CDR1 is SSHAT and CDR2 FNYEAQ (reference sequence). The CDR3 sequence: CASSLAPTGQETQYF. The CDR3 DNA follows: TGTGCCAGCAGCTTAGCGCCTACAGGCCAAGAGACCCAGTACTTC.

This clonotype has more than one count but fewer than ten. The chain uses TRBV20-1 and TRBJ2-7; TRBD2 aligns across 9 bases. The ends lost 3 bases at V and 4 bases at J; junction bases unmatched: 4. The CDR3 length is 13 residues. Germline values: CDR1 DFQATT, CDR2 SNEGSKA (reference sequence). The CDR3: CSASGSGSYEQYF. CDR3 nucleotides: TGCAGTGCTAGCGGTAGCGGGAGTTACGAGCAGTACTTC.

There are a few counts of this clonotype. The chain employs TRBV27 and TRBJ2-1; 12 bases match TRBD2. Germline-derived CDR1 and CDR2 are MNHEY and SMNVEV (reference sequence). The CDR3 length is 18 residues. V lost 3 bases, J lost 4 bases, and 10 bases stayed unmatched. CDR3 nucleotides: TGTGCCAGCAGTTTCGTAACTAGCGGGAGGATCGAGTACAATGAGCAGTTCTTC. Translating gives CASSFVTSGRIEYNEQFF.